This TCR beta chain comes out of a study of T cell responses to AZD1222 COVID-19 vaccine. As regards this clone: Its target is unknown.

Study-wide results and caveats: Every sample of the repertoires postdated the peak T cell response. Just a handful of AZD1222 recipients tested seropositive at baseline. Most donors were white British and more were female, and clonal diversity was possibly underestimated.

The CDR3 sequence is 19 residues long. Some clones are missing from TCRdb's copy, which holds only in-frame ones; the method was immunoSEQ multiplex PCR. The sample records under 150,000 clones, approximately 93% being singletons. The receptor was isolated from an adult in good health. Sample: peripheral blood, taken on day 0 of AZD1222 vaccination. J is TRBJ2-7 and V is TRBV21-1; the table's D call TRBD2 went unverified against the DNA. TRBV21-1 is assigned pseudogene status. Written as DNA, the CDR3 is TGTGCCAGCAGCAAAGTCACGGGACTAGCGGGAGGACCCCGGTACGAGCAGTACTTC. Encoded protein: CASSKVTGLAGGPRYEQYF.